The 32 T cell receptor beta chains below were found in one sample sequenced in a study of blood T cell repertoires in COVID-19. TCRdb's table, derived via immunoSEQ multiplex PCR, lists solely in-frame clones and lacks some. The sample shows around 95,000 clones, roughly 80% of them seen only once. The material sequenced was peripheral blood. Receptor source: a woman older than 75 with acute or convalescent COVID-19.

The rearrangement links TRBV21-1 to TRBJ2-1; the table's D call of TRBD2 was not tested on the DNA. TRBV21-1 is recorded as a pseudogene. This CDR3 spans 17 amino acids. The CDR3: CASSKGAGGPPYNEQFF. The CDR3 region has the DNA TGTGCCAGCAGCAAAGGCGCCGGGGGTCCCCCCTACAATGAGCAGTTCTTC.

This clone has only one observation. The rearrangement links TRBV3-1 (or the pseudogene TRBV3-2) to TRBJ2-7, with TRBD2 matching over 8 bases. The better agreement between TRBJ2-5 and the DNA end casts doubt on the J call. In germline, CDR1 is LGHDT, CDR2 YNNKEL (reference sequence). The CDR3 loop spans 15 amino acids. In DNA, the CDR3 is TGTGCCAGCGAACAAACGCGGGGGGCACAAGAGACCCAGTACTTC. Translating gives CASEQTRGAQETQYF.

This clone appeared a single time. This specimen includes other DNA sequences encoding the same CDR3. The chain is built from TRBV7-2 and TRBJ1-5; weak D call: TRBD1 (6 bases). This CDR3 contains 14 residues. Germline assignment: CDR1 SGHTA and CDR2 FQGNSA. Between the trimmed V and J ends, which lost 3 bases and 2 bases, there was a span of 8 bases. The CDR3 is CASSLSGGNQPQHF. The CDR3 nucleotides are TGTGCCAGCAGCTTGTCAGGGGGCAATCAGCCCCAGCATTTT. Looking up the rest from reference TRBV7-2 and TRBJ1-5 gives the full variable domain: GAGVSQSPSNKVTEKGKDVELRCDPISGHTALYWYRQSLGQGLEFLIYFQGNSAPDKSGLPSDRFSAERTGGSVSTLTIQRTQQEDSAVYLCASSLSGGNQPQHFGDGTRLSIL.

The gene calls are TRBV28 and TRBJ1-2; maybe TRBD1 (6 bases). The CDR3 runs to 14 residues. CDR1 MDHEN and CDR2 SYDVKM come from the germline V gene. Trimming pared 5 bases from V and 0 bases from J, leaving 10 bases between. CDR3: CASSGGLPNYGYTF. The CDR3 DNA is TGTGCCAGCAGTGGGGGCCTCCCTAACTATGGCTACACCTTC.

V usage is TRBV7-9 and J usage is TRBJ1-2; 9 nucleotides match TRBD1. CDR1 and CDR2 (germline): SEHNR, FQNEAQ (reference sequence). Unmatched junction bases numbered 6, after V lost 2 bases and J lost 8 bases. This CDR3 region has 14 residues. CDR3 nucleotide sequence: TGTGCCAGCAGCTTAACAGGGGGCCCTGGAGGCTACACCTTC. Protein sequence: CASSLTGGPGGYTF.

This chain joins TRBV3-1 (or the pseudogene TRBV3-2) and TRBJ1-6, with D tentatively TRBD1 (5 bases). V was shortened by 4 bases and J by 5 bases, with 24 bases between the two germline ends. CDR3 length: 19 residues. Per germline, CDR1 LGHDT and CDR2 YNNKEL (reference sequence). The CDR3 region has the DNA TGTGCCAGCAGCCTCAAGATCAATTGGGCAGGGTCCCATAATTCACCCCTCCACTTT. It yields the protein CASSLKINWAGSHNSPLHF.

The rearrangement uses TRBV5-6 and TRBJ2-5; 9 bases are shared with TRBD2. The CDR3 totals 14 residues. V lost 5 bases, J lost 1 base, and 3 bases stayed unmatched. Germline V lookup: CDR1 SGHDT, CDR2 YYEEEE. CDR3 amino acids: CASSRGLAQETQYF. The CDR3 DNA sequence: TGTGCCAGCAGTAGGGGACTAGCCCAAGAGACCCAGTACTTC.

J is TRBJ1-4 and V is TRBV6-5, with a weak D call TRBD1 (6 bases). The V gene's germline CDR1 is MNHEY and CDR2 SVGAGI. Trimming took 5 bases from V and 4 from J, leaving 11 bases between them. The CDR3 contains 14 residues. CDR3 amino acids: CASSLRGFNEKLFF. DNA for the CDR3: TGTGCCAGCAGTCTAAGGGGGTTTAATGAAAAACTGTTTTTT.

The V call is TRBV3-1 (or the pseudogene TRBV3-2), the J call TRBJ2-5; 9 bases align to TRBD2. V was pared by 4 bases and J by 4 bases, with 13 bases of the junction left unmatched. This CDR3 has 17 residues. Looked up from germline, CDR1 is LGHDT and CDR2 is YNNKEL (reference sequence). This CDR3 is CASSPTTSSGVRETQYF. The CDR3 bases are TGTGCCAGCAGCCCAACGACCTCTAGCGGGGTCCGAGAGACCCAGTACTTC.

The chain links TRBV25-1 to TRBJ2-6; 11 nucleotides align to TRBD1. The CDR3 contains 16 residues. Germline CDR1 and CDR2: MGHDK and SYGVNS. Germline trimming cut 7 bases from V and 1 base from J; bases unmatched to any gene: 3. The CDR3 bases are TGTGCCAGCACAGGGACAGGGGGATCTGGGGCCAACGTCCTGACTTTC. This gives the protein CASTGTGGSGANVLTF. The full variable domain, its missing parts supplied by reference TRBV25-1 and TRBJ2-6, is EADIYQTPRYLVIGTGKKITLECSQTMGHDKMYWYQQDPGMELHLIHYSYGVNSTEKGDLSSESTVSRIRTEHFPLTLESARPSHTSQYLCASTGTGGSGANVLTFGAGSRLTVL.

CDR3 amino acids: CASSLSPTSNEQFF. The CDR3 DNA reads TGTGCCAGCAGCCTAAGTCCAACTAGCAACGAGCAGTTCTTC. V is TRBV11-2 and J is TRBJ2-1; tentatively, D is TRBD2 (6 bases). Germline CDR1 reads SGHAT; CDR2 reads FQNNGV. V lost 5 bases and J lost 10, with 18 bases in between. This CDR3 is built from 14 residues.

The chain employs TRBV28 and TRBJ2-2; 10 bases map to TRBD2. The CDR3 consists of 16 residues. Germline values: CDR1 MDHEN, CDR2 SYDVKM. Trimming cost V 4 bases and J 6 bases; bases outside gene matches: 8. CDR3 protein: CASSSQAGGPAGELFF. Written as DNA, the CDR3 is TGTGCCAGCAGTTCCCAAGCGGGGGGGCCGGCCGGGGAGCTGTTTTTT.

The chain employs TRBV3-1 (or the pseudogene TRBV3-2) and TRBJ2-7, with TRBD2 matching over 9 bases. This CDR3 is built from 15 residues. Germline assignment: CDR1 LGHDT and CDR2 YNNKEL (reference sequence). J gave up 4 bases and V 2 bases, and 6 bases lay outside the gene matches. CDR3 coding DNA: TGTGCCAGCAGCCAACAGCAGCGGGGGGCATACGAGCAGTACTTC. It codes for CASSQQQRGAYEQYF.

There are a few counts of this clone. The chain couples TRBV18 to TRBJ2-1, with 9 bases matching TRBD1. Germline V CDR1 and CDR2: KGHSH, LQKENI. The CDR3 totals 15 residues. V lost 5 bases to trimming and J lost 4 bases; unmatched junction nucleotides: 6. The CDR3 reads CASSEATGGYNEQFF. CDR3 sequence (DNA): TGTGCCAGCTCAGAAGCGACAGGGGGTTACAATGAGCAGTTCTTC.

The chain has TRBV7-3 and TRBJ2-1; the match to TRBD2 covers 9 bases. The CDR3 spans 18 residues. With 5 bases clipped from V and 1 base from J, the junction kept 12 bases outside the gene matches. The germline V gene has CDR1 SGHTA and CDR2 FQGTGA. For the CDR3, the DNA is TGTGCCAGCAGCCCCCGGGGTAGCGGGGGCGATTCCTACAATGAGCAGTTCTTC. This translates into CASSPRGSGGDSYNEQFF.

The chain employs TRBV5-1 and TRBJ2-2; perhaps TRBD2 as D (6 bases). Deletions cut 4 bases from V and 2 bases from J, with 9 bases between. Looked up from germline, CDR1 is SGHRS and CDR2 is YFSETQ. The CDR3 has 14 amino acids. The CDR3 sequence is CASSRAGNTGELFF. CDR3 sequence (DNA): TGCGCCAGCAGCCGTGCGGGAAACACCGGGGAGCTGTTTTTT.

J is TRBJ1-2 and V is TRBV6-5, with D possibly matching TRBD1 (5 bases). Germline CDR1 is MNHEY and CDR2 is SVGAGI. V was clipped by 2 bases and J by 9 bases, with 16 bases between them. The CDR3 has 14 amino acids. CDR3 region: CASSYETGKGSYTF. In nucleotides, the CDR3 is TGTGCCAGCAGTTACGAAACAGGCAAGGGGAGCTACACCTTC.

The rearrangement uses TRBV28 and TRBJ1-2; tentatively, D is TRBD1 (5 bases). Per the germline V gene, CDR1 is MDHEN and CDR2 is SYDVKM. CDR3 size: 13 residues. Trimming removed 5 bases at V and 4 bases at J, with 11 bases between. CDR3 coding DNA: TGTGCCAGCAGTGGGGGGTTGGGCTATGGCTACACCTTC. Translated: CASSGGLGYGYTF.

This chain connects TRBV19 to TRBJ1-1; D is unclear. This CDR3 contains 15 residues. CDR1 LNHDA and CDR2 SQIVND come from the germline V gene (reference sequence). V lost 5 bases and J lost 2, with 15 bases in between. CDR3 sequence reads: CASSWSGRQNTEAFF. CDR3 sequence (DNA): TGTGCCAGTAGTTGGTCAGGTCGTCAAAACACTGAAGCTTTCTTT.

This clone was counted only a few times. The chain joins TRBV29-1 to TRBJ1-1, with 8 bases lining up with TRBD1. The CDR3 has 11 amino acids. Germline CDR1 reads SQVTM; CDR2 reads ANQGSEA. Germline trimming cut 7 bases from V and 5 bases from J; bases unmatched to any gene: 3. The CDR3 DNA reads TGCAGCGGAGACAGGGGTACTGAAGCTTTCTTT. It codes for CSGDRGTEAFF.

The chain combines TRBV6-2 or TRBV6-3 with TRBJ2-4, with D possibly matching TRBD1 (7 bases). The CDR3 has 20 residues. Trimming took 3 bases from V and 0 from J, leaving 24 bases between them. Germline V CDR1 and CDR2: MNHEY, SVGEGT. DNA of the CDR3: TGTGCCAGCAGTTATCCGTCCTCCGGCGGGACAGATTTAGCCAAAAACATTCAGTACTTC. Protein: CASSYPSSGGTDLAKNIQYF.

The table lists this clone with a count of one. The chain links TRBV4-1 to TRBJ2-1, with 7 positions matching TRBD2. The CDR3 spans 15 residues. Germline CDR1 MGHRA, CDR2 YSYEKL. Losses at the gene ends were 7 bases for V and 4 bases for J; bases not matched to a gene: 10. The CDR3 DNA sequence: TGCGCCAGCACCTACGGGGGAGGGCCTTACAATGAGCAGTTCTTC. It yields the protein CASTYGGGPYNEQFF.

About this clone: The sample has other DNA sequences that encode this CDR3 too. V is TRBV10-3 and J is TRBJ1-5; D possibly corresponds to TRBD1 (6 bases). Germline values: CDR1 ENHRY, CDR2 SYGVKD. This CDR3 region has 13 residues. V gave up 10 bases and J gave up 3 bases, with 13 bases separating them. In DNA form, the CDR3 reads TGTGCCACCCAGGGGCTAAACAATCAGCCCCAGCATTTT. Translation gives CATQGLNNQPQHF.

The chain recombines TRBV24-1 with TRBJ1-2; TRBD1 matches 9 bases. There are 14 residues in the CDR3. Germline V gives CDR1 KGHDR, CDR2 SFDVKD. V was pared by 4 bases and J by 5 bases, with 4 bases of the junction left unmatched. The CDR3 DNA reads as TGTGCCACCAGTGACGCCGGGACAGGGTATGGCTACACCTTC. Amino acid sequence: CATSDAGTGYGYTF.

This rearrangement joins TRBV6-2 or TRBV6-3 to TRBJ1-1, with D perhaps TRBD1 (5 bases). The germline V gene has CDR1 MNHEY and CDR2 SVGEGT. The CDR3 sequence is 14 residues long. Trimming cost V 6 bases and J 0 bases, with 11 bases left between them. For the CDR3, the DNA is TGTGCCAGCAGCTCTGGGGCCTTGAACACTGAAGCTTTCTTT. Its protein product is CASSSGALNTEAFF.

The gene calls are TRBV7-2 and TRBJ2-1, with D hard to call. This CDR3 spans 15 amino acids. Per germline, CDR1 SGHTA and CDR2 FQGNSA. Deletions cut 0 bases from V and 6 bases from J, with 12 bases between. CDR3 residues: CASSLASGPSNEQFF. CDR3 nucleotides: TGTGCCAGCAGCTTAGCGTCCGGTCCCTCCAATGAGCAGTTCTTC. Full variable domain (rest looked up from reference TRBV7-2 and TRBJ2-1): GAGVSQSPSNKVTEKGKDVELRCDPISGHTALYWYRQSLGQGLEFLIYFQGNSAPDKSGLPSDRFSAERTGGSVSTLTIQRTQQEDSAVYLCASSLASGPSNEQFFGPGTRLTVL.

This chain uses TRBV4-1 with TRBJ2-4; 8 nucleotides align to TRBD2. Trimming cost V 4 bases and J 0 bases; bases outside gene matches: 17. Germline values: CDR1 MGHRA, CDR2 YSYEKL. This CDR3 comprises 20 residues. The DNA for the CDR3 is TGCGCCAGCAGCCCCTCGGGGGGGGCAAATCCCCTCCTAGCCAAAAACATTCAGTACTTC. Translation gives CASSPSGGANPLLAKNIQYF.

V usage is TRBV18 and J usage is TRBJ2-1, with 11 bases that match TRBD1. The germline CDR1 and CDR2 sequences are KGHSH and LQKENI. The ends lost 2 bases at V and 6 bases at J; junction bases unmatched: 6. The CDR3 is made up of 16 amino acids. The CDR3 here is CASSPSRTGGLNEQFF. The CDR3 region has the DNA TGTGCCAGCTCACCATCGAGGACAGGGGGCCTCAATGAGCAGTTCTTC.

The chain combines TRBV3-1 (or the pseudogene TRBV3-2) with TRBJ2-4, with 8 nucleotides matching TRBD2. This CDR3 is 15 amino acids long. The germline CDR1 and CDR2 sequences are LGHDT and YNNKEL (reference sequence). V was clipped by 4 bases and J by 3 bases; unmatched bases: 5. CDR3 in DNA: TGTGCCAGCAGCCCGACGAGCGGGGGCAAAAACATTCAGTACTTC. It codes for CASSPTSGGKNIQYF.

The V call is TRBV5-1, the J call TRBJ1-1; TRBD1 aligns across 7 bases. Germline CDR1 SGHRS, CDR2 YFSETQ. J gave up 4 bases and V 6 bases, and 6 bases lay outside the gene matches. The CDR3 consists of 13 residues. The CDR3 DNA is TGCGCCAGCATGCGGCAGGGGGGCACTGAAGCTTTCTTT. Its translation is CASMRQGGTEAFF.

This clone was found a few times. The chain employs TRBV5-6 and TRBJ2-3; 13 nucleotides match TRBD2. V was pared by 2 bases and J by 6 bases, with 6 bases of the junction left unmatched. Germline-derived CDR1 and CDR2 are SGHDT and YYEEEE. The CDR3 spans 16 residues. In DNA, the CDR3 is TGTGCCAGCAGCTTCGACCCGGGACTAGCGGGGGATACGCAGTATTTT. Its protein is CASSFDPGLAGDTQYF.

The chain is built from TRBV14 and TRBJ1-4; TRBD1 is a possible D gene (6 bases). This CDR3 has 18 residues. Per germline, CDR1 SGHDN and CDR2 FVKESK. With 0 bases removed from V and 5 bases from J, the gap between germline ends came to 19 bases. CDR3 region: CASSQDEVRGRRNEKLFF. Written as DNA, the CDR3 is TGTGCCAGCAGCCAAGATGAGGTCAGGGGTCGGAGAAATGAAAAACTGTTTTTT.